Following are 12 T cell receptor beta chains from one sample sequenced in a study of blood T cell repertoires in COVID-19. The data were produced by immunoSEQ multiplex PCR, yet TCRdb's version contains in-frame clones alone and is incomplete. The repertoire includes 50,000 to 70,000 clones, more than 75% of them detected once, and roughly a fifth sits in the top ten. The sample comprised peripheral blood. These receptors originate from a man aged 50 to 60 with active or convalescent COVID-19.

V is TRBV27 and J is TRBJ2-7; 13 positions match TRBD2. Unmatched junction bases numbered 0, after V lost 0 bases and J lost 1 base. From germline, CDR1 is MNHEY and CDR2 SMNVEV (reference sequence). CDR3 size: 16 residues. The CDR3: CASSLSGLAGSYEQYF. CDR3 in DNA: TGTGCCAGCAGTTTATCGGGACTAGCGGGGTCCTACGAGCAGTACTTC.

The chain links TRBV19 to TRBJ1-5, with 8 bases that match TRBD1. With V trimmed by 3 bases and J by 8 bases, 3 bases remained unmatched. Germline CDR1 is LNHDA and CDR2 is SQIVND (reference sequence). The CDR3 extends over 13 amino acids. CDR3 in DNA: TGTGCCAGTAGTATGGACAGGGATGAGCCCCAGCATTTT. It is translated as CASSMDRDEPQHF.

The rearrangement links TRBV6-6 to TRBJ2-5, with a weak D call TRBD1 (5 bases). The CDR3 has 14 amino acids. Germline CDR1 reads MNHNY; CDR2 reads SVGAGI (reference sequence). V was trimmed by 2 bases and J by 1 base, leaving 8 bases between them. In DNA form, the CDR3 reads TGTGCCAGCAGTTACGGTGACAGCCAAGAGACCCAGTACTTC. Its protein is CASSYGDSQETQYF.

This clone has just one count. The J gene is TRBJ1-1, the V gene TRBV3-1 (or the pseudogene TRBV3-2); D possibly corresponds to TRBD1 (6 bases). This CDR3 has 16 residues. The germline V gene has CDR1 LGHDT and CDR2 YNNKEL (reference sequence). The V end was cut by 3 bases, the J end by 0 bases, with 14 bases between. The CDR3 bases are TGTGCCAGCAGCCACGGACAGATCACCTTGAACACTGAAGCTTTCTTT. Its protein product is CASSHGQITLNTEAFF.

The V and J genes are TRBV7-2 and TRBJ2-1, with D possibly being TRBD2 (6 bases). This CDR3 contains 15 residues. Germline CDR1 and CDR2: SGHTA and FQGNSA. The V and J ends lost 5 bases and 2 bases respectively, with 13 bases between them. CDR3 region: CASSLRGGPYNEQFF. In DNA, the CDR3 is TGTGCCAGCAGCCTTCGGGGAGGCCCCTACAATGAGCAGTTCTTC. Full variable domain (outside the CDR3, taken from reference TRBV7-2 and TRBJ2-1): GAGVSQSPSNKVTEKGKDVELRCDPISGHTALYWYRQSLGQGLEFLIYFQGNSAPDKSGLPSDRFSAERTGGSVSTLTIQRTQQEDSAVYLCASSLRGGPYNEQFFGPGTRLTVL.

This clone was found once. The chain recombines TRBV19 with TRBJ1-3; TRBD1 matches 7 bases. With 3 bases clipped from V and 0 bases from J, the junction kept 8 bases outside the gene matches. The length of the CDR3 is 17 residues. CDR1 is LNHDA, CDR2 SQIVND, per germline (reference sequence). CDR3 sequence: CASSMLRQGISGNTIYF. The CDR3 DNA reads TGTGCCAGTAGTATGCTGCGACAGGGAATCTCTGGAAACACCATATATTTT.

The gene calls are TRBV5-1 and TRBJ1-4; TRBD1 matches 9 bases. V shed 4 bases, J shed 8 bases, and the junction held 9 bases outside the gene matches. There are 15 residues in the CDR3. CDR1 SGHRS and CDR2 YFSETQ come from the germline V gene. The CDR3 sequence: CASSSQQGAGEKLFF. CDR3 nucleotide sequence: TGCGCCAGCAGCAGCCAACAGGGGGCGGGGGAAAAACTGTTTTTT.

This CDR3 reads CASSRGGNSNQPQHF. The CDR3 DNA follows: TGTGCCAGTAGTAGAGGGGGAAATAGCAATCAGCCCCAGCATTTT. This sequence joins TRBV19 and TRBJ1-5; D perhaps matches TRBD1 (6 bases). Germline CDR1 reads LNHDA; CDR2 reads SQIVND (reference sequence). The V end lost 4 bases, the J end lost 0 bases, and 10 bases lay between the germline ends. The length of the CDR3 is 15 residues.

The V call is TRBV5-5, the J call TRBJ1-5; TRBD1 might be the D (5 bases). Looked up from germline, CDR1 is SGHKS and CDR2 is YYEKEE (reference sequence). The CDR3 is made up of 17 amino acids. V gave up 4 bases and J gave up 1 base, with 18 bases separating them. CDR3: CASSPRTGGASNQPQHF. The CDR3, as DNA: TGTGCCAGCAGCCCACGTACCGGGGGTGCAAGCAATCAGCCCCAGCATTTT.

The chain links TRBV6-5 to TRBJ1-6, with TRBD1 identical over 7 bases. This CDR3 spans 13 amino acids. The junction had 10 bases not matched to a gene; V was cut back by 11 bases and J by 9 bases. Germline CDR1 is MNHEY and CDR2 is SVGAGI. The CDR3 DNA is TGTGCCGCGACAGACAGGGTAGCTTCACCCCTCCACTTT. Its protein is CAATDRVASPLHF.

J is TRBJ1-5 and V is TRBV19; TRBD1 aligns across 8 bases. Unmatched junction bases numbered 13, after V lost 5 bases and J lost 7 bases. Germline CDR1 LNHDA, CDR2 SQIVND (reference sequence). CDR3 length: 16 amino acids. CDR3 DNA sequence: TGTGCCAGTAGTCCCCATGGACAGGGAAAGACACAGCCCCAGCATTTT. Protein: CASSPHGQGKTQPQHF. Full variable domain (rest looked up from reference TRBV19 and TRBJ1-5): DGGITQSPKYLFRKEGQNVTLSCEQNLNHDAMYWYRQDPGQGLRLIYYSQIVNDFQKGDIAEGYSVSREKKESFPLTVTSAQKNPTAFYLCASSPHGQGKTQPQHFGDGTRLSIL.

There are a few counts of this clone. The chain carries TRBV19 and TRBJ2-5; 7 nucleotides line up with TRBD1. CDR1 and CDR2 from the germline V gene are LNHDA and SQIVND (reference sequence). The ends lost 4 bases at V and 5 bases at J; junction bases unmatched: 10. The CDR3 is 15 residues long. The CDR3 DNA sequence: TGTGCCAGTAGTACTTCCAGGGGGTCTAGGGAGACCCAGTACTTC. Protein sequence: CASSTSRGSRETQYF.